This entry describes one T cell receptor beta chain. In its sample, this clone was seen a few times. No antigen is known for it. Base qualities are not provided; no much larger clone lies one nucleotide away. V is clipped by 4 bases and J by 5 bases, and the sequence between their germline boundaries is 5 bases long. Per the germline V gene, MDHEN is the CDR1 and SYDVKM is the CDR2. From the cysteine up to the phenylalanine, the CDR3 has a length of 11 residues. Only the CDR3 portion is preserved as DNA: 33 bases, with reading frame beginning at the first base. The CDR3 regions of human TCRbeta chains were analyzed by immunosequencing. The authors processed their data as follows. TCRs in the repertoires were compared against a reference library of SARS-CoV-2-specific TCRs that had been generated with the MIRA antigen-specificity platform. Breadth meant the fraction of unique TCRs that were SARS-CoV-2-associated, whereas depth meant the fraction of total T cells that were SARS-CoV-2-associated. Using the MIRA data, every spike-specific TCR was mapped to the spike region that the TCR reacted to and assigned to either a CD4 or a CD8 class. Log10-transformed breadth and depth values were compared by one-way ANOVA with Sidak's multiple comparisons tests. The clones in this table, taken by TCRdb from immuneACCESS, are in-frame only. Not every clone is retained; where verified, under half of the shortfall comes from an unresolved V gene, and the cause of the rest is unknown. V and J calls plus clone size are reproduced from that table; the DNA served to infer D and trimming. The sample data list about 120,000 clones, and roughly 89% of these were observed just once. The ten largest clones represent 15% of the sample.

The sample originates from a study of T cell responses to AZD1222 COVID-19 vaccine (dated by TCRdb to the early 2020s). For the study in its entirety: A total of about 240 trial participants underwent TCR sequencing, of whom 207 received two doses of AZD1222 and some 26 received two doses of the MenACWY control vaccine. Trial participants were enrolled by age into 18-55, 56-69 and 70-plus year subgroups, with around 140, 26 and 57 TCR-sequenced participants respectively. General conclusions and limits of the study: The vaccine-associated CD4 TCRs covered the entire spike protein, and the dominant responses fell in regions 160-218 and 743-854. Participants were mostly white British, with more females than males. The authors suggested clonal diversity may have been underestimated. A significant rise in spike-specific TCR breadth and depth was observed after two AZD1222 doses relative to day 0 and relative to MenACWY recipients. Reportedly, close to half of the unique spike-specific TCRs recognized epitopes lying outside the regions that are mutated in the B.1.351 and B.1.1.7 variants. The 56-69-year group was small, and its depth increase did not reach significance, likely because of low power. Because no samples from the day 14 peak response were available, repertoires could be characterized only after the peak T cell response. Only six AZD1222 recipients were SARS-CoV-2 seropositive at baseline, limiting conclusions about previously exposed vaccinees.

Sample time point, as interpreted from the label and publication: about 28 days (+/-7) after the second vaccine dose. AZD1222 recipients with second doses at about 4 weeks or about 12 weeks were pooled, because spike-specific TCR depth and breadth did not differ between schedules. Vaccinee samples came from UK trials COV001 and COV002, including a single-blind randomized controlled phase 2/3 trial of AZD1222 (ChAdOx1 nCoV-19) in healthy adults. Trial participant PBMC samples were collected at day 0 and day 28 after the second dose for TCRbeta chain sequencing. The input for sequencing was peripheral blood, taken 28 days after the second AZD1222 dose. The clonotype originates from an adult who received the AZD1222 COVID-19 vaccine. This sequence uses TRBV28 and TRBJ2-5; no D segment can be confidently identified. The CDR3 protein is CASSSRETQYF. The bases read TGTGCCAGCAGTTCCCGGGAGACCCAGTACTTC.